These T cell receptor beta chains were read from a single sample in a study of T cells in Graves' hyperthyroidism and ophthalmopathy. TCRdb re-called the multiplex PCR reads through MiXCR, storing one row per CDR3 protein. The sample includes about 720,000 distinct CDR3 sequences, approximately 19% of them seen just once. Sequencing used blood. These receptors were collected from a woman in her forties or fifties with Graves' hyperthyroidism that later progressed to Graves' ophthalmopathy. The conserved cysteine and the conserved F or W are not part of the CDR3 here.

CDR3 protein,J gene,CDR3 length,V gene
ASRTSGVGLETQY,TRBJ2-5,13,TRBV3-1
ASSLTDRYTEAF,TRBJ1-1,12,TRBV3-1
SANRGNTIY,TRBJ1-3,9,TRBV20-1
ASSFSGLGDTDTQY,TRBJ2-3,14,TRBV11-2
SARDTAGGIQY,TRBJ2-4,11,TRBV20-1
SACDRLRSYNEQF,TRBJ2-1,13,TRBV20-1
ASSVYVVGTEAF,TRBJ1-1,12,TRBV9
AWGNPWTGEKDTQY,TRBJ2-3,14,TRBV30
ASSLGQGSTGNTIY,TRBJ1-3,14,TRBV13
ASSLIDSRGNQPQH,TRBJ1-5,14,TRBV28
AISDGHYGYT,TRBJ1-2,10,TRBV10-3
ASSTTDSYNEQF,TRBJ2-1,12,TRBV7-9
ASRRNGQAVGDTQY,TRBJ2-3,14,TRBV7-3
ASSFEQGIYEQY,TRBJ2-7,12,TRBV5-6
ASRGPGLGIRAF,TRBJ1-1,12,TRBV3-1
SAERTSSTDTQY,TRBJ2-3,12,TRBV20-1
ASSPVGGAVTEAF,TRBJ1-1,13,TRBV5-1
ASSGRGQVWNEQF,TRBJ2-1,13,TRBV9
AITRDRSNSPLH,TRBJ1-6,12,TRBV10-3
ASSADAGGNEKLF,TRBJ1-4,13,TRBV3-1
ASSLLGLTEAF,TRBJ1-1,11,TRBV5-1
SVGRDRIGELF,TRBJ2-2,11,TRBV29-1
SATDRDRGGYT,TRBJ1-2,11,TRBV20-1
ASSFRDRDNEQY,TRBJ2-7,12,TRBV27
ASSLSLTGASTDTQY,TRBJ2-3,15,TRBV27
ASSFLAGGPGTGELF,TRBJ2-2,15,TRBV12-3/TRBV12-4
VCRTGGYNEQF,TRBJ2-1,11,TRBV11-2
SASTQTRSPYEQY,TRBJ2-7,13,TRBV20-1
ASSDLPTGNTGELF,TRBJ2-2,14,TRBV11-2
SAPPGTGGGYGYT,TRBJ1-2,13,TRBV20-1
ASTYNTEAF,TRBJ1-1,9,TRBV30
SVKGFAGNEQF,TRBJ2-1,11,TRBV29-1
ASSKSQGSEQY,TRBJ2-7,11,TRBV19
ASSVEGRHQETQY,TRBJ2-5,13,TRBV9
ASSPRVQRGGMNEQF,TRBJ2-1,15,TRBV5-1
ASSFSQANTEAF,TRBJ1-1,12,TRBV7-2
ASTSGGRELF,TRBJ2-2,10,TRBV9
SARGSGSYEQY,TRBJ2-7,11,TRBV20-1
ASSQVGQANYGYT,TRBJ1-2,13,TRBV3-1
ASSWTSGGAVEQF,TRBJ2-1,13,TRBV7-3
ASSLGLGPGEDTQY,TRBJ2-3,14,TRBV7-2
ASSWNQGDFYGYT,TRBJ1-2,13,TRBV11-2
ASREQGEETQY,TRBJ2-5,11,TRBV6-1
ASSVVAGANNEQF,TRBJ2-1,13,TRBV9
ASSLVGMETGYT,TRBJ1-2,12,TRBV7-9
ASRQRGGSYNEQF,TRBJ2-1,13,TRBV6-1
ASQRQGAFSAF,TRBJ1-1,11,TRBV6-2/TRBV6-3
ASSPDQGIDTEAF,TRBJ1-1,13,TRBV3-1
ASSLRDSYNEQF,TRBJ2-1,12,TRBV11-2
ASSFRQGDESEQY,TRBJ2-7,13,TRBV9
ASSLVTEQF,TRBJ2-1,9,TRBV11-2
ASSEDRLGEYSNQPQH,TRBJ1-5,16,TRBV2
ASSATGVSGNTIY,TRBJ1-3,13,TRBV6-1